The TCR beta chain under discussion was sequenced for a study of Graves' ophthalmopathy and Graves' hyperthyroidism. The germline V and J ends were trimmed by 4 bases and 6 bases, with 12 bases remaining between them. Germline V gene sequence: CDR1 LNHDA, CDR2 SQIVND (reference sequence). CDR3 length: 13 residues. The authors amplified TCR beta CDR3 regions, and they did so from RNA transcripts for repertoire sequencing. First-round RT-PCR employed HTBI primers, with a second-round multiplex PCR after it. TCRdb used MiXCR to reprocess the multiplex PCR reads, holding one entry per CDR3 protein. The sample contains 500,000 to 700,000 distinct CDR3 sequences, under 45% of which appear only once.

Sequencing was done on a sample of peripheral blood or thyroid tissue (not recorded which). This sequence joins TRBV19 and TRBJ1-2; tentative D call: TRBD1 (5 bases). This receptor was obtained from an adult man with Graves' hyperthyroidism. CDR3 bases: TGTGCCAGTAGTACGGACACCGACGATGGCTACACCTTC. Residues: CASSTDTDDGYTF.